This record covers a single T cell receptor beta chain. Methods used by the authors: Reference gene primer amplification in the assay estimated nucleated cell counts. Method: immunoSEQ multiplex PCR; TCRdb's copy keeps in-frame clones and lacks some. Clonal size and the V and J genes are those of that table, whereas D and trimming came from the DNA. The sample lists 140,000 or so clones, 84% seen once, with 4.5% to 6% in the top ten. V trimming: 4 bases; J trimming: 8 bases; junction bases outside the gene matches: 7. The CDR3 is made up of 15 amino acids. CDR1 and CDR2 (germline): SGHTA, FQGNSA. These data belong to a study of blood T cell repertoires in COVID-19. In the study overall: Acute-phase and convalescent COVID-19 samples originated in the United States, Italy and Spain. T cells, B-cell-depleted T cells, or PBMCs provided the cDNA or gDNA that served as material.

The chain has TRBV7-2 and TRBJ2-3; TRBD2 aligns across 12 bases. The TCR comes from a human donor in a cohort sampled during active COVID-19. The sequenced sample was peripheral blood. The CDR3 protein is CASSSSPGLAGTQYF. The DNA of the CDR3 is TGTGCCAGCAGCTCCTCCCCGGGACTAGCGGGTACGCAGTATTTT.